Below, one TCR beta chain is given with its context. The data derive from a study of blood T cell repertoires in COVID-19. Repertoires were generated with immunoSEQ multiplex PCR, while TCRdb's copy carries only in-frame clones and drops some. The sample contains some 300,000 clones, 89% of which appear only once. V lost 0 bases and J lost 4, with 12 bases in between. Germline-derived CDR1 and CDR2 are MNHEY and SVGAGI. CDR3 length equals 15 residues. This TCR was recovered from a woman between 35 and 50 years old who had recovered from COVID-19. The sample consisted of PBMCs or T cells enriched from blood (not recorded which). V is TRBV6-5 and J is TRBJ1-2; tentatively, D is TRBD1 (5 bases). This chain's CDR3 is CASSYSGESGYGYTF. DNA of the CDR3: TGTGCCAGCAGTTACTCAGGGGAAAGTGGCTATGGCTACACCTTC.